Below, 21 T cell receptor beta chains from the same sample are listed, as sequenced in a study of response to subunit inactivated influenza vaccine. Using its own MiXCR run on the RT-PCR reads, TCRdb lists one record per CDR3 protein. The sample shows roughly 520,000 distinct CDR3 sequences, roughly 23% of them seen only once. Sequencing was performed on CD4+ T cells sorted from PBMCs, taken more than 4 days after vaccination. These receptors came from a man over 45 who received an inactivated influenza vaccine.

This clonotype was counted between two and nine times. This chain links TRBV7-9 with TRBJ2-1, with 9 bases that match TRBD2. V gave up 5 bases and J gave up 8 bases; unmatched junction bases: 10. The V gene's germline CDR1 is SEHNR and CDR2 FQNEAQ (reference sequence). There are 15 residues in the CDR3. DNA for the CDR3: TGTGCCAGCAGCCCCTCTAGCGGGAAGAAGGATGAGCAGTTCTTC. Translating it yields CASSPSSGKKDEQFF.

This chain joins TRBV20-1 and TRBJ2-3, with unresolved D. The germline V and J ends were trimmed by 0 bases and 0 bases, with 10 bases remaining between them. Per the germline V gene, CDR1 is DFQATT and CDR2 is SNEGSKA (reference sequence). CDR3 length: 15 residues. The DNA of the CDR3 is TGCAGTGCTAGAGATAACGCAGCTAGCACAGATACGCAGTATTTT. It translates to CSARDNAASTDTQYF.

V and J are TRBV6-2 or TRBV6-3 and TRBJ2-7; D gene uncertain. The V end lost 5 bases, the J end lost 6 bases, and 11 bases lay between the germline ends. CDR1 and CDR2 from the germline V gene are MNHEY and SVGEGT. The CDR3 has 12 amino acids. CDR3 DNA sequence: TGTGCCAGCAGTCGACTCCTTCGCGAGCAGTACTTC. It codes for CASSRLLREQYF.

The V gene is TRBV12-3 or TRBV12-4, the J gene TRBJ2-3, with TRBD2 as a possible D gene (6 bases). The CDR3 has 15 amino acids. The germline V and J ends were trimmed by 6 bases and 3 bases, with 16 bases remaining between them. The chain's CDR3 is CASRSRASGTDTQYF. The CDR3 nucleotides are TGTGCCAGCAGATCCAGAGCAAGCGGGACAGATACGCAGTATTTT.

This sequence joins TRBV19 and TRBJ2-4; 9 bases fit TRBD1. The trim removed 8 bases at V and 0 bases at J, leaving 5 bases unmatched. Germline values: CDR1 LNHDA, CDR2 SQIVND (reference sequence). CDR3 length: 15 residues. Written as DNA, the CDR3 is TGTGCCAGTTCCAACAGGGGGCGAGCCAAAAACATTCAGTACTTC. This translates into CASSNRGRAKNIQYF.

The CDR3 protein is CASSRTQGNYGYTF. The CDR3, as DNA: TGCGCCAGCAGCCGTACGCAGGGGAACTATGGCTACACCTTC. V gene TRBV4-3 combines with J gene TRBJ1-2; D is perhaps TRBD1 (6 bases). Germline V gene lookup returns CDR1 LGHNA and CDR2 YSLEER. Trimming shortened V by 4 bases and J by 2 bases, and 11 bases separated the two germline ends. CDR3 length: 14 residues.

This clonotype was found a few times. The V call is TRBV6-2 or TRBV6-3, the J call TRBJ1-6; D is perhaps TRBD1 (6 bases). The CDR3 length is 14 residues. CDR1 is MNHEY, CDR2 SVGEGT, per germline. The V and J ends lost 7 bases and 7 bases respectively, with 14 bases between them. For the CDR3, the DNA is TGTGCCAGCAACCTACAGGGTTGGAATTCACCCCTCCACTTT. This gives the protein CASNLQGWNSPLHF.

This clonotype appeared a few times. The chain recombines TRBV12-3 or TRBV12-4 with TRBJ2-3, with a possible D match to TRBD2 (5 bases). The CDR3 loop spans 13 amino acids. Trimming left V 5 bases short and J 10 bases short, with 16 bases between. CDR3 nucleotides: TGTGCCAGCAGTGGGGAAGGAGGTCGGGCGCAGTATTTT. It translates to CASSGEGGRAQYF.

The gene calls are TRBV20-1 and TRBJ1-2; no clear D. V was pared by 0 bases and J by 2 bases, with 7 bases between. The CDR3 sequence is 13 residues long. Germline V CDR1 and CDR2: DFQATT, SNEGSKA (reference sequence). CDR3 DNA: TGCAGTGCTAGAGATCCCCCCAACTATGGCTACACCTTC. As protein: CSARDPPNYGYTF.

This chain connects TRBV12-3 or TRBV12-4 to TRBJ2-2, with 8 bases that match TRBD1. This CDR3 contains 14 residues. The V and J ends lost 6 bases and 7 bases, in that order; junction bases with no gene match: 7. CDR3 in amino acids: CASRWTGKSGELFF. Here the CDR3 DNA reads TGTGCCAGCAGGTGGACAGGGAAGAGCGGGGAGCTGTTTTTT.

The J gene is TRBJ2-5, the V gene TRBV5-1, with D possibly matching TRBD2 (5 bases). The length of the CDR3 is 16 residues. Trimming pared 0 bases from V and 4 bases from J, leaving 16 bases between. Germline CDR1 reads SGHRS; CDR2 reads YFSETQ. CDR3 nucleotide sequence: TGCGCCAGCAGCTTGGGGTTAGGGAGCGGAGGAGAGACCCAGTACTTC. Protein sequence: CASSLGLGSGGETQYF.

This clonotype turned up a few times. V is TRBV6-5 and J is TRBJ1-2; D ambiguous. This CDR3 spans 15 amino acids. Germline V gene lookup returns CDR1 MNHEY and CDR2 SVGAGI. V lost 2 bases to trimming and J lost 4 bases, with 14 bases between them. CDR3 sequence: CASSYTKGWSYGYTF. CDR3 coding DNA: TGTGCCAGCAGTTACACAAAAGGGTGGTCCTATGGCTACACCTTC.

This clonotype was counted once. This may be a read error, as it is one base from a much larger clone. The CDR3 protein is CSAKFGTGGTDMQYF. The CDR3 region has the DNA TGCAGTGCGAAGTTTGGGACAGGGGGCACAGATATGCAGTATTTT. The chain joins TRBV20-1 to TRBJ2-3, with TRBD1 matching 12 bases. The germline gives CDR1 DFQATT, CDR2 SNEGSKA (reference sequence). The CDR3 loop spans 15 amino acids.

In its sample, this clonotype was seen a few times. The chain links TRBV6-6 to TRBJ2-7, with D possibly TRBD1 on 5 matching bases. The germline V gene has CDR1 MNHNY and CDR2 SVGAGI (reference sequence). V was trimmed by 7 bases and J by 4 bases, leaving 14 bases between them. CDR3 length: 13 amino acids. The CDR3 DNA is TGTGCCAGCATCGGGCCAGGGATATACGAGCAGTACTTC. It codes for CASIGPGIYEQYF.

The V gene is TRBV2, the J gene TRBJ2-2; unclear D gene. Germline CDR1 reads SNHLY; CDR2 reads FYNNEI. The germline V and J ends were trimmed by 3 bases and 7 bases, with 6 bases remaining between them. The CDR3 is 12 residues long. The CDR3 DNA reads as TGTGCCAGCAGTGACGGTTTCGGGGAGCTGTTTTTT. Translated, it gives CASSDGFGELFF.

As for this clonotype: One end of the junction is discordant with germline, which a read error may explain. This CDR3 is CASSQLPDPRFF. For the CDR3, the DNA is TGTGCCAGCAGCCAGCTACCTGACCCACGTTTCTTC. The chain has TRBV3-1 and TRBJ1-2; no definite D call. The CDR3 totals 12 residues. Per the germline V gene, CDR1 is LGHDT and CDR2 is YNNKEL (reference sequence).

This chain joins TRBV12-3 or TRBV12-4 and TRBJ2-3, with 7 bases aligning to TRBD2. The ends lost 7 bases at V and 4 bases at J; junction bases unmatched: 11. The CDR3 covers 15 residues. CDR3 DNA sequence: TGTGCCAGCACTCTCGGCGGGAGTGGGGCAGATACGCAGTATTTT. Protein product: CASTLGGSGADTQYF.

The chain employs TRBV29-1 and TRBJ2-5; D ambiguous. Trimming removed 1 base from V and 3 bases from J, with 9 bases in between. The length of the CDR3 is 13 residues. From germline, CDR1 is SQVTM and CDR2 ANQGSEA. In DNA form, the CDR3 reads TGCAGCGTTGAAGTAAACAGAAAAGAGACCCAGTACTTC. This gives the protein CSVEVNRKETQYF.

Only a few counts were recorded for this clonotype. This chain links TRBV25-1 with TRBJ2-7; 15 bases match TRBD2. Germline V gene lookup returns CDR1 MGHDK and CDR2 SYGVNS. The J segment lost 5 bases and the V segment lost 2 bases, leaving 10 bases of the junction unmatched. This CDR3 has 18 amino acids. The CDR3 loop reads CASSETRTSGRAHDEQYF. The CDR3 bases are TGTGCCAGCAGTGAAACGAGGACTAGCGGGAGGGCCCACGACGAGCAGTACTTC.

This clonotype has only a few counts. The chain uses TRBV20-1 and TRBJ2-1; 9 nucleotides agree with TRBD1. The CDR3 contains 17 residues. J lost 2 bases, V lost 5 bases, and 13 bases had no gene match. The V gene's germline CDR1 is DFQATT and CDR2 SNEGSKA (reference sequence). CDR3 bases: TGCAGTGCTCCCCCCCCTGGGGACAGGGTCCCCTACAATGAGCAGTTCTTC. It translates to CSAPPPGDRVPYNEQFF.

The genes are TRBV12-3 or TRBV12-4 and TRBJ2-3; 8 bases are a match to TRBD1. The CDR3 sequence is 15 residues long. V was clipped by 0 bases and J by 1 base; unmatched bases: 0. The DNA of the CDR3 is TGTGCCAGCAGTTTAGCGACAGGGGGCACAGATACGCAGTATTTT. Translating it yields CASSLATGGTDTQYF.